A single sample is the source of the 21 T cell receptor beta chains below, sequenced in a study of lymphopenia after photon versus proton radiotherapy. Sequencing used immunoSEQ multiplex PCR; TCRdb keeps in-frame clones, though not all of them. Seen here are approximately 7,200 clones, 75% to 90% observed once, and the top ten hold about 3.4%. The material sequenced was peripheral blood, taken from a patient treated with photon-based radiotherapy. The receptors derive from a woman aged 70-85 years with pancreatic cancer.

V is TRBV18 and J is TRBJ2-1; 11 nucleotides line up with TRBD1. CDR3 length equals 15 residues. J gave up 8 bases and V 3 bases, and 6 bases lay outside the gene matches. CDR1 is KGHSH and CDR2 is LQKENI in the germline V gene. CDR3 nucleotides: TGTGCCAGCTCACCGGGGACAGGGGGTATGGATGAGCAGTTCTTC. This translates into CASSPGTGGMDEQFF.

The genes are TRBV9 and TRBJ2-1; 9 positions agree with TRBD1. This CDR3 has 16 residues. With 4 bases clipped from V and 6 bases from J, the junction kept 11 bases outside the gene matches. Germline lookup yields CDR1 SGDLS and CDR2 YYNGEE. CDR3 sequence reads: CASSPRGGQGSNEQFF. The CDR3, as DNA: TGTGCCAGCAGCCCTCGTGGGGGACAGGGCAGCAATGAGCAGTTCTTC.

This clone was observed a handful of times. This rearrangement joins TRBV2 to TRBJ1-2, with 8 bases that match TRBD1. Per germline, CDR1 SNHLY and CDR2 FYNNEI. V lost 1 base, J lost 2 bases, and 0 bases stayed unmatched. The CDR3 spans 14 residues. CDR3 sequence (DNA): TGTGCCAGCAGTGAAGACAGGGGGAACTATGGCTACACCTTC. Protein product: CASSEDRGNYGYTF. The full variable domain, its missing parts supplied by reference TRBV2 and TRBJ1-2, is EPEVTQTPSHQVTQMGQEVILRCVPISNHLYFYWYRQILGQKVEFLVSFYNNEISEKSEIFDDQFSVERPDGSNFTLKIRSTKLEDSAMYFCASSEDRGNYGYTFGSGTRLTVV.

This clone has only a few counts. The rearrangement joins TRBV6-5 to TRBJ2-1; 15 bases are shared with TRBD2. With V trimmed by 7 bases and J by 7 bases, 5 bases remained unmatched. The CDR3 has 15 residues. Germline CDR1 MNHEY, CDR2 SVGAGI. The CDR3 protein is CASKSGTSGRNEQFF. The CDR3 DNA reads as TGTGCCAGCAAGTCGGGGACTAGCGGGAGGAATGAGCAGTTCTTC.

V gene TRBV5-1 combines with J gene TRBJ1-4; D is undetermined. There are 16 residues in the CDR3. The V and J ends lost 0 bases and 8 bases respectively, with 17 bases between them. Germline values: CDR1 SGHRS, CDR2 YFSETQ. CDR3 region: CASSLVSGRVYEKLFF. CDR3 in DNA: TGCGCCAGCAGCTTGGTTTCAGGTAGGGTTTACGAAAAACTGTTTTTT.

This clone was counted once. The chain recombines TRBV6-6 with TRBJ1-1; possible D gene TRBD1, 6 bases. Germline V gene sequence: CDR1 MNHNY, CDR2 SVGAGI (reference sequence). Between the trimmed V and J ends, which lost 7 bases and 5 bases, there was a span of 23 bases. The CDR3 runs to 16 residues. The CDR3 DNA is TGTGCCAGCACCCCCATCGGGGGCTCCCTGGCGACTGAAGCTTTCTTT. Residues: CASTPIGGSLATEAFF.

The chain recombines TRBV19 with TRBJ2-3; D is possibly TRBD2 (7 bases). The CDR3 contains 19 residues. The germline V gene encodes CDR1 LNHDA and CDR2 SQIVND (reference sequence). Trimming removed 3 bases from V and 4 bases from J, with 26 bases in between. The CDR3 here is CASSIGLSGGGPAPDTQYF. The CDR3 DNA reads TGTGCCAGTAGTATCGGCCTGTCTGGGGGGGGCCCGGCCCCAGATACGCAGTATTTT.

This chain connects TRBV6-1 to TRBJ2-4; D is unclear. Germline V gives CDR1 MNHNS, CDR2 SASEGT. This CDR3 is built from 14 residues. V lost 1 base, J lost 2 bases, and 6 bases lay in between. CDR3 amino acids: CASSEVRSKNIQYF. Written as DNA, the CDR3 is TGTGCCAGCAGTGAAGTGCGGTCCAAAAACATTCAGTACTTC.

The chain joins TRBV7-6 to TRBJ1-2; TRBD1 matches 7 bases. CDR3 length equals 16 residues. V lost 1 base and J lost 4; bases outside the gene matches: 9. Germline-derived CDR1 and CDR2 are SGHVS and FNYEAQ. CDR3 DNA: TGTGCCAGCAGCTTAGACGCAGGGGGGTCGGGCTATGGCTACACCTTC. This translates into CASSLDAGGSGYGYTF.

The rearrangement links TRBV5-5 to TRBJ1-1; D unclear. Germline V CDR1 and CDR2: SGHKS, YYEKEE (reference sequence). This CDR3 is 13 amino acids long. Trimming removed 1 base at V and 5 bases at J, with 9 bases between. CDR3 DNA: TGTGCCAGCAGCTTGTGGTCAGTAACTGAAGCTTTCTTT. Translation gives CASSLWSVTEAFF.

This rearrangement joins TRBV5-5 to TRBJ2-1; 9 bases agree with TRBD1. This CDR3 has 14 amino acids. Per germline, CDR1 SGHKS and CDR2 YYEKEE (reference sequence). V gave up 2 bases and J gave up 7 bases; unmatched junction bases: 4. The CDR3 region has the DNA TGTGCCAGCAGCTTAAAGGACAGGGGAAATGAGCAGTTCTTC. This codes for CASSLKDRGNEQFF.

The chain has TRBV18 and TRBJ2-1; D is perhaps TRBD2 (7 bases). CDR3 length: 14 residues. Trimming pared 1 base from V and 8 bases from J, leaving 12 bases between. CDR1 is KGHSH and CDR2 is LQKENI in the germline V gene. CDR3 protein: CASSPQGGGHEQFF. CDR3 nucleotide sequence: TGTGCCAGCTCACCACAGGGCGGGGGCCATGAGCAGTTCTTC.

The chain uses TRBV11-2 and TRBJ2-7; 9 bases fit TRBD1. Germline lookup yields CDR1 SGHAT and CDR2 FQNNGV. Trimming took 5 bases from V and 2 from J; bases not matched to a gene: 7. The CDR3 runs to 15 residues. CDR3: CASSPDRGRTYEQYF. The CDR3 coding sequence is TGTGCCAGCAGCCCGGACAGGGGCCGAACCTACGAGCAGTACTTC.

This sequence joins TRBV4-3 and TRBJ2-3, with 8 bases lining up with TRBD2. Germline V gene lookup returns CDR1 LGHNA and CDR2 YSLEER. V shed 1 base, J shed 0 bases, and the junction held 6 bases outside the gene matches. The CDR3 length is 17 residues. The CDR3 region is CASSQVGSSGSTDTQYF. In nucleotides, the CDR3 is TGCGCCAGCAGCCAAGTTGGGTCTAGCGGGAGCACAGATACGCAGTATTTT.

In DNA form, the CDR3 reads TGTGCCAGCAGTGAATTCGGGGCTGTCTCCTATGAGCAGTTCTTC. This gives the protein CASSEFGAVSYEQFF. The rearrangement links TRBV6-4 to TRBJ2-1; D possibly matches TRBD1 or TRBD2 (5 bases each). Deletions cut 3 bases from V and 8 bases from J, with 17 bases between. Germline V gives CDR1 MRHNA, CDR2 SNTAGT. CDR3 length equals 15 residues.

This chain joins TRBV19 and TRBJ2-1; D unclear. V lost 3 bases, J lost 0 bases, and 6 bases lay in between. The CDR3 is made up of 14 amino acids. In germline, CDR1 is LNHDA, CDR2 SQIVND (reference sequence). CDR3 nucleotide sequence: TGTGCCAGTAGTATGGAGAGCTCCTACAATGAGCAGTTCTTC. Amino acids: CASSMESSYNEQFF.

The gene calls are TRBV19 and TRBJ2-2; 11 nucleotides align to TRBD2. This CDR3 contains 15 residues. Germline trimming cut 6 bases from V and 5 bases from J; bases unmatched to any gene: 5. Germline V gene lookup returns CDR1 LNHDA and CDR2 SQIVND (reference sequence). CDR3 in DNA: TGTGCCAGTAGATTAGCGGGAGGGGAGACCGGGGAGCTGTTTTTT. Encoded protein: CASRLAGGETGELFF.

The chain is built from TRBV9 and TRBJ1-2, with TRBD1 matching 7 bases. V was clipped by 4 bases and J by 9 bases; unmatched bases: 12. This CDR3 region has 14 residues. Germline V gene sequence: CDR1 SGDLS, CDR2 YYNGEE. CDR3 coding DNA: TGTGCCAGCAGCCCGCGGACAGGCGGATCTCGCTACACCTTC. This gives the protein CASSPRTGGSRYTF.

This chain connects TRBV10-3 to TRBJ2-2; D is possibly TRBD1 or TRBD2 (5 bases each). CDR1 ENHRY and CDR2 SYGVKD come from the germline V gene. The CDR3 runs to 16 residues. Trimming shortened V by 0 bases and J by 4 bases, and 12 bases separated the two germline ends. CDR3 sequence reads: CAISESGVVGTGELFF. In DNA, the CDR3 is TGTGCCATCAGTGAGTCGGGGGTTGTTGGCACCGGGGAGCTGTTTTTT.

The chain combines TRBV9 with TRBJ1-1, with 8 bases lining up with TRBD1. Germline V gene sequence: CDR1 SGDLS, CDR2 YYNGEE. The CDR3 sequence is 17 residues long. V dropped 4 bases and J dropped 3; count of bases not matched to a gene: 14. CDR3 residues: CASSSGGTGAGDTEAFF. CDR3 coding DNA: TGTGCCAGCAGCTCAGGAGGGACAGGCGCCGGGGACACTGAAGCTTTCTTT.

The V gene is TRBV5-1, the J gene TRBJ2-1; D call uncertain. CDR1 is SGHRS and CDR2 is YFSETQ in the germline V gene. Trimming took off 4 bases at V and 0 bases at J, with 14 bases between the two ends. This CDR3 spans 16 amino acids. In nucleotides, the CDR3 is TGCGCCAGCAGCCCCGACGACCCCACCTCCTACAATGAGCAGTTCTTC. Amino acid sequence: CASSPDDPTSYNEQFF.